Following are 2 T cell receptor beta chains from one sample sequenced in a study of CD8 T cells in Susac syndrome. Random-hexamer reverse transcription was applied to roughly 0.5 to 1 ug RNA. Each CDR3 protein is one row after TCRdb ran MiXCR on the immunoSEQ multiplex PCR reads. The sample has under 200,000 distinct CDR3 sequences; just under 95% are singletons. Sequenced input: CD8+ T cells from PBMCs. Source of these receptors: a human donor with Susac syndrome.

This chain joins TRBV18 and TRBJ1-5, with 7 bases fitting TRBD1. The CDR3 has 16 residues. CDR1 KGHSH and CDR2 LQKENI come from the germline V gene. Germline trimming cut 6 bases from V and 6 bases from J; bases unmatched to any gene: 14. The CDR3 DNA reads TGTGCCAGCTCGCTGACAGGGAGAGCCCCCACTCAGCCCCAGCATTTT. This gives the protein CASSLTGRAPTQPQHF.

The chain uses TRBV12-3 or TRBV12-4 and TRBJ2-1, with 9 bases fitting TRBD2. Unmatched junction bases numbered 9, after V lost 1 base and J lost 2 bases. CDR3 length: 18 amino acids. The CDR3 nucleotides are TGTGCCAGCAGTTTAGGTAGCGGGAGTTCCCTCGCCTACAATGAGCAGTTCTTC. Translating gives CASSLGSGSSLAYNEQFF.